The present T cell receptor beta chain was sequenced within a study of beta chain features in type 1 diabetes (dated by TCRdb to 2016 to 2019). With regard to the full study: No differences in mean age, gender distribution, total cell number or subset yield were found between patients and healthy donors. A total of 85 million to 140 million sorted cells were examined across all samples, and a strong correlation was observed between cell number per subset and RNA yield. The study compared TCRB repertoires of sorted circulating CD4+ T cell subsets between recently diagnosed type 1 diabetes patients and matched healthy donors. Naive and central memory subsets were obtained from all 30 or so donors, but regulatory and stem cell-like memory subsets were isolated from only 8 patients and roughly eight healthy donors. The study at large found these results: At VDJ recombination sites, type 1 diabetes patients had fewer insertions and more deleted nucleotides, which implies abnormalities in thymic rearrangement. Type 1 diabetes patients showed a moderate but significant shortening of TCRB CDR3 length in all four CD4+ subsets. Naive, central memory and regulatory TCRB repertoires appeared to be more similar among patients than among healthy donors. Because the HLA sub-analyses included only small numbers of individuals, any influence of HLA type on TCRB rearrangement was left unresolved. Shorter templates might have been favored by PCR, but patient and control samples were amplified and corrected together, so both groups would have been affected equally by any skew. Sequencing cDNA rather than genomic DNA could over-represent highly expressing activated cells, although activation and CD3 levels did not differ between groups.

Each donor gave one peripheral blood draw, averaging approximately 120 mL, which was collected into heparinised tubes. A BD FACSAria II was used to sort naive, central memory, regulatory and stem cell-like memory CD4+ T cells with a panel that included CD45RO, CCR7, CD25, CD127, CD95 and CD27. Purity was above 95% for every sorted population. PBMCs were separated immediately by Lymphoprep density gradient centrifugation and were stained directly, without being cultured. So that batch effects would be minimized, each experiment stained and sorted samples in pairs, pairing one healthy donor with one patient. From the cysteine up to the phenylalanine, the CDR3 has a length of 11 residues. CDR3 DNA is the only sequence kept; it has 33 bases, read in frame from the first base. CDR1 DFQATT and CDR2 SNEGSKA were looked up in the germline V gene (reference sequence). V and J are trimmed by 6 bases and 5 bases, and the gene matches miss 3 bases of the junction.

About this clone: Its antigen is still unknown. Base qualities are not recorded, but no much larger clone differs from it by a single base.

All of the isolated RNA was reverse transcribed with the High Capacity cDNA Reverse Transcription Kit, so expressed TCRB transcripts were sequenced. Naive, central memory and regulatory T cell samples underwent deep immunoSEQ sequencing, averaging around 3.6 million total reads per sample. After sorted cells were lysed in RLT buffer, RNA was extracted with DNase-treated RNeasy Micro or Mini kits, with the choice depending on cell number. To prevent cross-contamination, each cell subset was processed individually, whereas patient and healthy donor samples were processed jointly. Using the immunoSEQ multiplex PCR, TCRB sequences were amplified from cDNA into 87-bp fragments spanning the CDR3 region. The amplicons were sequenced using the Illumina HiSeq platform. Per the original workflow: Synthetic template baselines were used to correct PCR bias computationally, reads within Hamming distance 2 were collapsed, and singletons that could not be merged were discarded. Reads were aligned against IMGT to assign V, D and J genes, CDR3 length and insertions or deletions at six rearrangement sites. Clonotype counts were normalized to sorted cell number within each subset before computing true diversity and Gini coefficients with the tcR R package. The overlap coefficient, calculated on TCRB nucleotide sequences, was used to measure repertoire sharing. Out-of-frame TCRB sequences from naive cells were analyzed to stand in for the pre-selection repertoire. TCRdb limited this immuneACCESS table to in-frame rearrangements with V and J called. A share of clones is missing; checked studies link under half to unresolved V genes, and the rest is unexplained. V and J calls and clone size are as listed in that table; D and trimming were resolved from the DNA. The sample table contains over 200,000 clones; only one count was recorded for roughly a tenth of them. Clones ranked in the top ten supply 0.017% of the sample.

The sequenced sample was naive CD4+ T cells from blood. In light of the paper, this sample's cell subset or site label describes: true naive CD4+ T cells. The V and J segments used are TRBV20-1 and TRBJ2-7, with 8 central nucleotides matching TRBD1. The TCR originated in a man aged 25 to 40 with type 1 diabetes. CDR3 protein: CSADRADEQYF. The sequenced DNA is TGCAGTGCGGACAGGGCGGACGAGCAGTACTTC.